This T cell receptor beta chain was sequenced in a study of control samples from healthy donors and cancer patients. This table comes from immunoSEQ multiplex PCR, and its TCRdb copy is limited to in-frame clones, with some not included. The sample contains roughly 120,000 clones, 89% of which appear only once. The CDR3 runs to 16 residues. Germline V gene lookup returns CDR1 SGDLS and CDR2 YYNGEE. V lost 4 bases to trimming and J lost 8 bases, with 22 bases between them. The V and J genes are TRBV9 and TRBJ2-1; tentatively, D is TRBD1 or TRBD2 (6 bases each). Material for sequencing was blood. The clonotype was recovered from a man aged 45-65 years in good health. In nucleotides, the CDR3 is TGTGCCAGCAGCCCCTATGGGGGCCAGGAGGGCGATGAGCAGTTCTTC. As protein: CASSPYGGQEGDEQFF.